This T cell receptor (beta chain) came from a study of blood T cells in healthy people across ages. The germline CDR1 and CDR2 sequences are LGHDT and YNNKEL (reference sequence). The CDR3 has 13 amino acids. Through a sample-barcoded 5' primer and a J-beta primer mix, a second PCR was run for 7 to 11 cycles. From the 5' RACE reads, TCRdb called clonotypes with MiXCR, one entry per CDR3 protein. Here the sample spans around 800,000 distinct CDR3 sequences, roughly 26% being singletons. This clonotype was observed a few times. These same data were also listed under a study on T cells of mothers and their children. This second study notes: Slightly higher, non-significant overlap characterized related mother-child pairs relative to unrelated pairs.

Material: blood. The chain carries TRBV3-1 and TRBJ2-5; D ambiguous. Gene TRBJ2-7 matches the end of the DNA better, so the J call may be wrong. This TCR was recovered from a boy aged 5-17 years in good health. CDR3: CASSQDSGYEQYF. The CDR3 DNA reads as TGTGCCAGCAGCCAAGATAGTGGGTACGAGCAGTACTTC.